This T cell receptor beta chain was identified in a study of T cell responses to AZD1222 COVID-19 vaccine. Study-wide points: Compared with day 0, the breadth and depth of the Spike-specific TCR repertoire rose significantly after two doses of AZD1222. Donors skewed white British and female; clonal diversity was possibly underestimated. Scientists sampled the repertoires only once the peak T cell response had passed. In the spike-specific TCR repertoire, nearly half reportedly target unmutated variant regions.

CDR3 size: 13 residues. V dropped 7 bases and J dropped 0 bases, with 9 bases sitting between them. Germline CDR1 is MNHEY and CDR2 is SVGAGI. Sequencing used immunoSEQ multiplex PCR; TCRdb keeps in-frame clones, though not all of them. The profile shows about 56,000 clones, approximately 80% of them singletons. As regards this clone: What it binds is not known.

Source: peripheral blood, taken 28 days after the second AZD1222 dose. The chain links TRBV6-5 to TRBJ1-1; D uncertain. The origin of this receptor is an adult who received the AZD1222 COVID-19 vaccine. The CDR3: CASTLFVNTEAFF. The CDR3 DNA follows: TGTGCCAGCACTTTATTTGTGAACACTGAAGCTTTCTTT.